The 6 T cell receptor beta chains listed next were all sequenced from one sample in a study of blood T cells in healthy people across ages. Through a sample-barcoded 5' primer and a J-beta primer mix, a second PCR was run for roughly 7 to 12 cycles. One entry per CDR3 protein, called by TCRdb with MiXCR from the 5' RACE reads. The profile shows around 800,000 distinct CDR3 sequences, roughly 53% of them singletons. The source material was blood. The receptors were sampled from a man older than 75 in good health.

This sequence joins TRBV6-5 and TRBJ1-5, with D possibly matching TRBD1 (5 bases). Trimming pared 5 bases from V and 0 bases from J, leaving 11 bases between. Germline CDR1 reads MNHEY; CDR2 reads SVGAGI. CDR3 size: 15 residues. Written as DNA, the CDR3 is TGTGCCAGCAGTCCCCGACAGTTTAGCAATCAGCCCCAGCATTTT. As protein: CASSPRQFSNQPQHF.

This clonotype was observed a few times. The V call is TRBV20-1, the J call TRBJ2-3; the match to TRBD2 covers 8 bases. This CDR3 is 13 amino acids long. The junction had 8 bases not matched to a gene; V was cut back by 7 bases and J by 5 bases. Germline CDR1 and CDR2: DFQATT and SNEGSKA (reference sequence). Here the CDR3 reads CSVNGLAGDTQYF. CDR3 DNA sequence: TGCAGTGTTAACGGGCTAGCGGGAGATACGCAGTATTTT.

This sequence joins TRBV19 and TRBJ2-3, with 7 bases identical to TRBD2. The CDR3 has 15 residues. Germline assignment: CDR1 LNHDA and CDR2 SQIVND (reference sequence). With 4 bases clipped from V and 14 bases from J, the junction kept 18 bases outside the gene matches. CDR3 nucleotides: TGTGCCAGTAGTAATCGGGACTATGGGAGCAGATACGCGTATTTT. Amino acids: CASSNRDYGSRYAYF. Supplemented by reference TRBV19 and TRBJ2-3, the full variable domain reads DGGITQSPKYLFRKEGQNVTLSCEQNLNHDAMYWYRQDPGQGLRLIYYSQIVNDFQKGDIAEGYSVSREKKESFPLTVTSAQKNPTAFYLCASSNRDYGSRYAYFGPGTRLTVL.

A note on this clonotype: Compared with germline, one end of the junction differs, possibly owing to a read error. The chain couples TRBV9 to TRBJ2-3, with D perhaps matching TRBD1 or TRBD2 (5 bases each). CDR3 length equals 17 residues. Germline CDR1 SGDLS, CDR2 YYNGEE. As DNA, the CDR3 is TGTGCCAGCAGCGGGGGAGCGAGTAGCAGGGCCACAGATACGCGGTATTTT. This gives the protein CASSGGASSRATDTRYF.

V gene TRBV25-1 combines with J gene TRBJ1-4; a weak D match, TRBD1 (6 bases). The CDR3 loop spans 13 amino acids. Between the trimmed V and J ends, which lost 2 bases and 9 bases, there was a span of 10 bases. The germline CDR1 and CDR2 sequences are MGHDK and SYGVNS. The chain's CDR3 is CASSEQGMKKLFF. DNA of the CDR3: TGTGCCAGCAGTGAACAGGGGATGAAAAAACTGTTTTTT.

The J gene is TRBJ2-5, the V gene TRBV5-1, with 10 bases that match TRBD1. This CDR3 has 14 residues. The junction had 5 bases not matched to a gene; V was cut back by 4 bases and J by 5 bases. In germline, CDR1 is SGHRS, CDR2 YFSETQ. CDR3 sequence (DNA): TGCGCCAGCAGCCCGGACAGGGGGTTCGAGACCCAGTACTTC. Translation: CASSPDRGFETQYF.